This entry describes one TCR beta chain. What it recognizes is unknown. These data belong to a study of shared clonotypes between healthy human individuals. Deep-level assay runs were performed. The table came from immunoSEQ multiplex PCR; TCRdb's copy has only in-frame clones and leaves some out. The table lists about 1 million clones, around 75% of them singletons. Study-level points and caveats: The authors sampled blood alone, and tissue repertoires likely differ. Around 4.7% was the fraction of naive CD4 clonotypes found shared across four donors.

The CDR3 runs to 15 residues. CDR1 is SEHNR and CDR2 is FQNEAQ in the germline V gene (reference sequence). The junction had 10 bases not matched to a gene; V was cut back by 4 bases and J by 4 bases. V usage is TRBV7-9 and J usage is TRBJ2-7; TRBD2 matches 7 bases. This receptor was identified in a man aged 18 to 29 in good health. Specimen: memory CD4+ T cells sorted from blood. Subset given: CD45RA-negative fraction. The CDR3 DNA reads as TGTGCCAGCAGCTCACCAGTAGCGGGTCTTTACGAGCAGTACTTC. Its translation is CASSSPVAGLYEQYF. The full variable domain, with the rest looked up from reference TRBV7-9 and TRBJ2-7, is DTGVSQNPRHKITKRGQNVTFRCDPISEHNRLYWYRQTLGQGPEFLTYFQNEAQLEKSRLLSDRFSAERPKGSFSTLEIQRTEQGDSAMYLCASSSPVAGLYEQYFGPGTRLTVT.